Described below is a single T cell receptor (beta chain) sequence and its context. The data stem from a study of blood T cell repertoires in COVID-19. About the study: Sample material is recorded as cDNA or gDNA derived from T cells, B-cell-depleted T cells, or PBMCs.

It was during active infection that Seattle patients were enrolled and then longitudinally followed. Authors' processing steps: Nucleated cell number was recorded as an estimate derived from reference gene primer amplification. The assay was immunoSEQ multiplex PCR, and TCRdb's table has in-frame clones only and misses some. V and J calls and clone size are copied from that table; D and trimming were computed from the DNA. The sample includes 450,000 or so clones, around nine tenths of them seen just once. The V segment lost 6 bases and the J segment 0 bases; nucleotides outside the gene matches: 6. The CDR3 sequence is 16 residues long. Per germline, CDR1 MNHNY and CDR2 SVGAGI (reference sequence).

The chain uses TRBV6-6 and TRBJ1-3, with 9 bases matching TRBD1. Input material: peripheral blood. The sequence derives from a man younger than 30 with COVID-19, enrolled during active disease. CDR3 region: CASRRTGDRSGNTIYF. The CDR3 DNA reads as TGTGCCAGCAGGCGGACAGGGGACCGCTCTGGAAACACCATATATTTT.